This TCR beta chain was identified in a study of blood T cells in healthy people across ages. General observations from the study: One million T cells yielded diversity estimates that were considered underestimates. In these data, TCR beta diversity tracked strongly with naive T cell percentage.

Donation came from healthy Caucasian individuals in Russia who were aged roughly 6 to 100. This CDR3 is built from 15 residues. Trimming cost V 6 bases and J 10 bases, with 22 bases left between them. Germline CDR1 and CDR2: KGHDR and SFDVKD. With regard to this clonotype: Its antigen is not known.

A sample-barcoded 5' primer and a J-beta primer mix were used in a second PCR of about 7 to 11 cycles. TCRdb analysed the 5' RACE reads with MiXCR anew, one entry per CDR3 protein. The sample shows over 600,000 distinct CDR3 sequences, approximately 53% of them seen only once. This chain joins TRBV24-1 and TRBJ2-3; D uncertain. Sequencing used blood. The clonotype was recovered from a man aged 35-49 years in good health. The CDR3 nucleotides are TGTGCCACCAGTCAAGACCTGACTCCCTCGGTACCGCAGTATTTT. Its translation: CATSQDLTPSVPQYF.